What follows are 32 T cell receptor beta chains derived from one specimen sequenced in a study of T cells in Graves' hyperthyroidism and ophthalmopathy. The investigators amplified TCR beta CDR3 regions from RNA transcripts. Initially, a first-round RT-PCR of the TCR CDR3 employed the HTBI primer set. A single record per CDR3 protein comes from TCRdb applying MiXCR to the multiplex PCR reads. The sample has around 400,000 distinct CDR3 sequences; about 15% are singletons. Sequenced: blood. Receptor source: a woman aged 60 to 75 with Graves' ophthalmopathy.

Concerning this clonotype: This may be a read error, as it is one base from a much larger clone. The CDR3 sequence: CATSRDTSGSNKQFF. CDR3 nucleotides: TGTGCCACCAGCAGAGATACTAGCGGGAGCAATAAGCAGTTCTTC. The V call is TRBV15, the J call TRBJ2-1; 11 positions match TRBD2. The CDR3 consists of 15 residues. CDR1 and CDR2 from the germline V gene are LNHNV and YYDKDF (reference sequence).

Many counts were recorded for this clonotype. V is TRBV11-2 and J is TRBJ2-2, with 9 positions matching TRBD2. The germline V gene encodes CDR1 SGHAT and CDR2 FQNNGV. Trimming cost V 3 bases and J 4 bases; bases outside gene matches: 0. The CDR3 loop spans 14 amino acids. CDR3 sequence: CASSFSGGTGELFF. CDR3 nucleotide sequence: TGTGCCAGCAGCTTTAGCGGGGGCACCGGGGAGCTGTTTTTT. The complete variable domain, with remaining parts taken from reference TRBV11-2 and TRBJ2-2, reads EAGVAQSPRYKIIEKRQSVAFWCNPISGHATLYWYQQILGQGPKLLIQFQNNGVVDDSQLPKDRFSAERLKGVDSTLKIQPAKLEDSAVYLCASSFSGGTGELFFGEGSRLTVL.

This clonotype was seen repeatedly, ten times or more. The genes are TRBV20-1 and TRBJ1-5; TRBD1 is a possible D gene (6 bases). The CDR3 runs 15 residues. Trimming shortened V by 2 bases and J by 5 bases, and 16 bases separated the two germline ends. Germline-derived CDR1 and CDR2 are DFQATT and SNEGSKA (reference sequence). The CDR3 is CSARHPGTSDQPQHF. CDR3 in DNA: TGCAGTGCTAGACACCCCGGGACAAGCGATCAGCCCCAGCATTTT.

In this sample, this clonotype turned up a few times. The J gene is TRBJ2-7, the V gene TRBV12-3 or TRBV12-4; tentatively, D is TRBD1 (5 bases). Trimming removed 5 bases from V and 3 bases from J, with 17 bases in between. The CDR3 has 15 residues. In DNA, the CDR3 is TGTGCCAGCAGTCATTCTTCCGAGACAGTCTACGAGCAGTACTTC. Translating it yields CASSHSSETVYEQYF.

The rearrangement uses TRBV14 and TRBJ1-2; 8 bases are shared with TRBD1. The ends lost 4 bases at V and 6 bases at J; junction bases unmatched: 7. Germline-derived CDR1 and CDR2 are SGHDN and FVKESK. This CDR3 contains 14 residues. CDR3: CASSRYRGYDGYTF. The CDR3 DNA reads TGTGCCAGCAGCCGATACAGGGGGTATGATGGCTACACCTTC.

This clonotype appeared many times. The chain is built from TRBV5-1 and TRBJ2-1, with a weak D call TRBD2 (5 bases). The CDR3 sequence is 15 residues long. The ends were cut back, 4 bases at V and 9 bases at J, with 20 bases in the middle. Germline values: CDR1 SGHRS, CDR2 YFSETQ. The CDR3 protein is CASSPGLTTYVEQFF. Here the CDR3 DNA reads TGCGCCAGCAGCCCAGGACTGACTACCTACGTTGAGCAGTTCTTC.

The chain carries TRBV12-5 and TRBJ1-1; possible D gene TRBD1, 5 bases. This CDR3 comprises 13 residues. V lost 3 bases to trimming and J lost 7 bases, with 12 bases between them. Germline CDR1 LGHNT, CDR2 FRNRAP. The CDR3 coding sequence is TGTGCTAGTGGTTTAAGACCGGGGGGTGAAGCTTTCTTT. As protein: CASGLRPGGEAFF.

The genes are TRBV12-3 or TRBV12-4 and TRBJ1-3, with D possibly being TRBD1 (5 bases). The CDR3 covers 15 residues. V gave up 7 bases and J gave up 2 bases, with 15 bases separating them. Here the CDR3 DNA reads TGTGCCAGCACCCGCGGGGCAGGGCCTGGAAACACCATATATTTT. This sequence encodes CASTRGAGPGNTIYF.

J is TRBJ2-3 and V is TRBV7-2; 7 bases are a match to TRBD2. V shed 6 bases, J shed 2 bases, and the junction held 14 bases outside the gene matches. This CDR3 contains 17 residues. Germline V gene data show CDR1 as SGHTA and CDR2 as FQGNSA. CDR3 in amino acids: CASRPGQTRGVTDTQYF. The DNA of the CDR3 is TGTGCCAGCAGACCCGGCCAGACTCGGGGGGTCACAGATACGCAGTATTTT.

The chain carries TRBV20-1 and TRBJ2-1; D might be TRBD2 (6 bases). Germline lookup yields CDR1 DFQATT and CDR2 SNEGSKA (reference sequence). V lost 2 bases and J 3 bases, leaving 17 bases between the germline ends. The CDR3 consists of 16 residues. The CDR3 region is CSARNPGTGGYNEQFF. CDR3 coding DNA: TGCAGTGCTAGAAATCCCGGGACCGGGGGCTACAATGAGCAGTTCTTC.

A few counts support this clonotype. V and J are TRBV24-1 and TRBJ2-2; 10 bases agree with TRBD1. Per the germline V gene, CDR1 is KGHDR and CDR2 is SFDVKD. The CDR3 loop spans 14 amino acids. The V segment lost 7 bases and the J segment 6 bases; nucleotides outside the gene matches: 4. CDR3 sequence reads: CATRRTGGSGELFF. CDR3 bases: TGTGCCACCAGACGGACAGGGGGATCCGGGGAGCTGTTTTTT.

This clonotype was seen many times. V gene TRBV6-1 combines with J gene TRBJ1-1; TRBD1 matches 7 bases. V was pared by 6 bases and J by 6 bases, with 7 bases of the junction left unmatched. Germline assignment: CDR1 MNHNS and CDR2 SASEGT. The CDR3 is 13 amino acids. The DNA of the CDR3 is TGTGCCAGCAGACCAGACAGGGCGGCTGAAGCTTTCTTT. As protein: CASRPDRAAEAFF.

This clonotype was seen only a few times. The chain employs TRBV20-1 and TRBJ2-3; 8 nucleotides line up with TRBD2. Germline CDR1 reads DFQATT; CDR2 reads SNEGSKA (reference sequence). The trim removed 0 bases at V and 2 bases at J, leaving 7 bases unmatched. The CDR3 sequence is 16 residues long. In DNA form, the CDR3 reads TGCAGTGCTAGAGATCCCCGGGAGGGGGTCACAGATACGCAGTATTTT. Amino acid sequence: CSARDPREGVTDTQYF.

This clonotype came up many times. The chain combines TRBV20-1 with TRBJ1-5, with D unresolved. Trimming took off 6 bases at V and 2 bases at J, with 11 bases between the two ends. The V gene's germline CDR1 is DFQATT and CDR2 SNEGSKA (reference sequence). The CDR3 loop spans 13 amino acids. CDR3 DNA sequence: TGCAGTGCCAAGTCGTCGGGCAATCAGCCCCAGCATTTT. This sequence encodes CSAKSSGNQPQHF.

This clonotype was seen ten or more times. The chain combines TRBV3-1 with TRBJ2-5; 8 bases line up with TRBD1. The CDR3 is 13 residues long. CDR1 and CDR2 from the germline V gene are LGHDT and YNNKEL (reference sequence). V dropped 2 bases and J dropped 10; count of bases not matched to a gene: 6. CDR3 residues: CASSQQQGGGQYF. The CDR3 coding sequence is TGTGCCAGCAGCCAACAACAGGGGGGAGGCCAGTACTTC.

A few counts support this clonotype. This sequence joins TRBV6-4 and TRBJ1-6, with D perhaps matching TRBD1 (5 bases). Germline CDR1 is MRHNA and CDR2 is SNTAGT. V lost 6 bases, J lost 8 bases, and 14 bases lay in between. This CDR3 contains 14 residues. For the CDR3, the DNA is TGTGCCAGCAGCGCCGGGACGGGGGATTCACCCCTCCACTTT. Translating it yields CASSAGTGDSPLHF.

This clonotype was counted a few times. The chain employs TRBV3-1 and TRBJ2-7; 12 positions agree with TRBD2. Per the germline V gene, CDR1 is LGHDT and CDR2 is YNNKEL (reference sequence). CDR3 length: 15 residues. Losses at the gene ends were 2 bases for V and 6 bases for J; bases not matched to a gene: 5. The CDR3 is CASSQLAGGPVEQYF. CDR3 coding DNA: TGTGCCAGCAGCCAACTAGCGGGAGGGCCAGTCGAGCAGTACTTC.

This clonotype came up a few times. The chain carries TRBV28 and TRBJ2-6; the D is unclear. The CDR3 covers 15 residues. The V end was cut by 5 bases, the J end by 0 bases, with 8 bases between. Germline V CDR1 and CDR2: MDHEN, SYDVKM. The CDR3 here is CASSTHSSGANVLTF. CDR3 in DNA: TGTGCCAGCAGTACTCACAGCTCTGGGGCCAACGTCCTGACTTTC.

In this sample, this clonotype turned up a few times. The gene calls are TRBV20-1 and TRBJ2-5; 12 bases align to TRBD2. Unmatched junction bases numbered 8, after V lost 8 bases and J lost 4 bases. The CDR3 length is 14 residues. CDR1 and CDR2 (germline): DFQATT, SNEGSKA (reference sequence). CDR3 in DNA: TGCAGTCCATCAACTAGCGGGAGGATAGAGACCCAGTACTTC. As protein: CSPSTSGRIETQYF.

This clonotype was detected only a few times. The chain recombines TRBV27 with TRBJ1-6; TRBD1 matches at 9 bases. The ends lost 4 bases at V and 13 bases at J; junction bases unmatched: 8. Germline CDR1 and CDR2: MNHEY and SMNVEV (reference sequence). This CDR3 contains 14 residues. The CDR3 DNA reads as TGTGCCAGCAGTTCCCACTCGACAGGGGGGCCCCTCCACTTT. Translating it yields CASSSHSTGGPLHF.

This chain joins TRBV6-2 or TRBV6-3 and TRBJ2-7; TRBD2 matches 11 bases. The CDR3 extends over 15 amino acids. CDR1 MNHEY and CDR2 SVGEGT come from the germline V gene. Trimming at V came to 6 bases and at J to 2 bases, leaving 6 bases not matched to a gene. CDR3 DNA sequence: TGTGCCAGCAGGGGTAGCGGGAGGGCCCCCTACGAGCAGTACTTC. This translates into CASRGSGRAPYEQYF.

This clonotype was recorded at least ten times. The chain employs TRBV28 and TRBJ2-5; 13 nucleotides align to TRBD2. The CDR3 spans 18 residues. Trimming removed 4 bases from V and 4 bases from J; junction bases left unmatched: 12. The germline gives CDR1 MDHEN, CDR2 SYDVKM. CDR3 protein: CASSYEGLAGRVGETQYF. The CDR3, as DNA: TGTGCCAGCAGTTACGAGGGACTAGCGGGAAGGGTAGGAGAGACCCAGTACTTC.

The chain joins TRBV27 to TRBJ2-2; D not resolved. V dropped 5 bases and J dropped 2 bases, with 15 bases sitting between them. This CDR3 has 16 residues. Per the germline V gene, CDR1 is MNHEY and CDR2 is SMNVEV (reference sequence). The CDR3 DNA sequence: TGTGCCAGCAGTCCGAAGGACGTAGTAAACACCGGGGAGCTGTTTTTT. As protein: CASSPKDVVNTGELFF.

The V call is TRBV29-1, the J call TRBJ2-7; D unclear. The CDR3 length is 11 residues. The V gene's germline CDR1 is SQVTM and CDR2 ANQGSEA. V lost 1 base to trimming and J lost 7 bases, with 8 bases between them. CDR3 protein: CSVEVLGEQYF. The DNA of the CDR3 is TGCAGCGTTGAAGTCCTGGGGGAGCAGTACTTC.

In its sample, this clonotype was seen a few times. The chain is built from TRBV3-1 and TRBJ2-1; TRBD2 matches at 14 bases. The CDR3 covers 16 residues. Losses at the gene ends were 5 bases for V and 7 bases for J; bases not matched to a gene: 7. From germline, CDR1 is LGHDT and CDR2 YNNKEL (reference sequence). This CDR3 is CASSSGLAGVPNEQFF. CDR3 DNA: TGTGCCAGCAGCTCGGGACTAGCGGGAGTGCCTAATGAGCAGTTCTTC.

This clonotype has only a few counts. CDR3 in DNA: TGTGCCAGCAGTTATGGGGAGCAAGAGACCCAGTACTTC. Encoded protein: CASSYGEQETQYF. The rearrangement links TRBV28 to TRBJ2-5; D perhaps matches TRBD2 (5 bases). Between the trimmed V and J ends, which lost 4 bases and 2 bases, there was a span of 8 bases. The CDR3 extends over 13 amino acids. Germline CDR1 is MDHEN and CDR2 is SYDVKM.

This clonotype was observed many times. The chain combines TRBV28 with TRBJ2-1; D may be TRBD1 or TRBD2 (5 bases each). The germline CDR1 and CDR2 sequences are MDHEN and SYDVKM. The CDR3 contains 16 residues. V was cut by 0 bases and J by 6 bases, with 15 bases left in between. CDR3 amino acids: CASSLWAGTALNEQFF. Here the CDR3 DNA reads TGTGCCAGCAGTTTATGGGCCGGGACCGCCCTCAATGAGCAGTTCTTC.

This clonotype has at least ten counts. The chain links TRBV12-3 or TRBV12-4 to TRBJ2-4; D unresolved. The CDR3 is 12 residues long. Trimming cost V 2 bases and J 8 bases, with 7 bases left between them. CDR3 sequence: CASSLQKDIQYF. CDR3 DNA sequence: TGTGCCAGCAGTTTACAGAAGGACATTCAGTACTTC.

V and J are TRBV29-1 and TRBJ1-3, with D possibly matching TRBD1 (5 bases). The CDR3 has 17 residues. Per the germline V gene, CDR1 is SQVTM and CDR2 is ANQGSEA. V dropped 4 bases and J dropped 3 bases, with 22 bases sitting between them. CDR3 coding DNA: TGCAGCGTTGCAGGCAGGGCGAATTTCCCGGGTGGAAACACCATATATTTT. It specifies CSVAGRANFPGGNTIYF.

The chain is built from TRBV3-1 and TRBJ2-1; D is undetermined. V dropped 0 bases and J dropped 6 bases, with 9 bases sitting between them. The CDR3 extends over 14 amino acids. Germline assignment: CDR1 LGHDT and CDR2 YNNKEL (reference sequence). CDR3 protein: CASSQEGHLNEQFF. The CDR3 DNA reads as TGTGCCAGCAGCCAAGAGGGTCACCTCAATGAGCAGTTCTTC.

This clonotype has ten or more counts. This rearrangement joins TRBV18 to TRBJ2-5, with D maybe TRBD2 (5 bases). The CDR3 is 14 residues long. Germline-derived CDR1 and CDR2 are KGHSH and LQKENI. Trimming pared 8 bases from V and 2 bases from J, leaving 15 bases between. The CDR3 DNA is TGTGCCAGCGCCCCCCTCGCGGGTCAAGAGACCCAGTACTTC. Amino acid sequence: CASAPLAGQETQYF.

Ten or more counts support this clonotype. This chain joins TRBV7-9 and TRBJ2-5, with no clear D. V lost 1 base to trimming and J lost 4 bases, with 10 bases between them. Germline CDR1 SEHNR, CDR2 FQNEAQ (reference sequence). There are 14 residues in the CDR3. Here the CDR3 reads CASSLGMGRETQYF. The DNA of the CDR3 is TGTGCCAGCAGCTTAGGTATGGGAAGAGAGACCCAGTACTTC.